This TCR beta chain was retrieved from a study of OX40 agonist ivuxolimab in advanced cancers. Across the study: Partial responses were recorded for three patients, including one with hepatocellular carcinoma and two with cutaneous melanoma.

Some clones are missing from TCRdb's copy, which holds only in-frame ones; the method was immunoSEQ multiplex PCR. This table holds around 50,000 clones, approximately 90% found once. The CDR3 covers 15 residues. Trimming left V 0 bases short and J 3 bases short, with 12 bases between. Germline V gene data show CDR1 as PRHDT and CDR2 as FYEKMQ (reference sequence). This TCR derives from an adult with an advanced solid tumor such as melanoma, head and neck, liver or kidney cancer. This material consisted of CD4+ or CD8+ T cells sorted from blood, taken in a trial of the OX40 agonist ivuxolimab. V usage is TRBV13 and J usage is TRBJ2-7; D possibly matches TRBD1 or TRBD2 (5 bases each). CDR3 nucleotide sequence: TGTGCCAGCAGCTTAGGCGGGGCGAAACACTACGAGCAGTACTTC. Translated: CASSLGGAKHYEQYF. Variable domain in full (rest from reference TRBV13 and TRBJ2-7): AAGVIQSPRHLIKEKRETATLKCYPIPRHDTVYWYQQGPGQDPQFLISFYEKMQSDKGSIPDRFSAQQFSDYHSELNMSSLELGDSALYFCASSLGGAKHYEQYFGPGTRLTVT.